A few counts support the clone carrying this TCR beta chain. Sample-barcoded 5' priming and a J-beta primer mix drove a second PCR of about 6 to 12 cycles. TCRdb reanalysed the 5' RACE reads using MiXCR and keeps one entry per CDR3 protein. The repertoire holds 700,000 to 900,000 distinct CDR3 sequences, around 25% seen once, with around 3% in the top ten. This sample stems from a study of blood T cells in healthy people across ages. The same data also contributed to another study, on T cells of mothers and their children.

This sequence originates from a boy aged 5-17 years in good health. Sample: blood.

The CDR3 spells CSAARRDSYEQYF. The DNA of the CDR3 is TGCAGCGCCGCACGCAGGGACTCCTACGAGCAGTACTTC. The chain combines TRBV29-1 with TRBJ2-7; maybe TRBD1 (5 bases). Per germline, CDR1 SQVTM and CDR2 ANQGSEA. The CDR3 extends over 13 amino acids. The V gene lost 7 bases and the J gene lost 0 bases, with 13 bases spanning the gap.